This T cell receptor (beta chain) appears in the sequencing data of a study of blood T cell repertoires in COVID-19. Study background: COVID-19 samples from acute and convalescent phases originated in the United States, Italy and Spain. The analysed material was cDNA or gDNA that came from T cells, B-cell-depleted T cells, or PBMCs.

V was cut by 7 bases and J by 7 bases, with 11 bases left in between. CDR3 length equals 12 residues. Germline V gene sequence: CDR1 MDHEN, CDR2 SYDVKM. Under the authors' procedure: Reference gene primer amplification in the assay estimated nucleated cell counts. The method was immunoSEQ multiplex PCR; TCRdb's version includes in-frame clones alone and lacks a portion of them. V and J calls and clone size are copied from that table; D and trimming were computed from the DNA. The table has some 310,000 clones, about nine tenths seen once. Sequenced input: peripheral blood. The rearrangement links TRBV28 to TRBJ1-5; the D is unclear. The receptor comes from a man aged 45-60 years with active or convalescent COVID-19. CDR3 coding DNA: TGTGCCAGCACCCTTCGCGGACAGCCCCAGCATTTT. Translating it yields CASTLRGQPQHF.